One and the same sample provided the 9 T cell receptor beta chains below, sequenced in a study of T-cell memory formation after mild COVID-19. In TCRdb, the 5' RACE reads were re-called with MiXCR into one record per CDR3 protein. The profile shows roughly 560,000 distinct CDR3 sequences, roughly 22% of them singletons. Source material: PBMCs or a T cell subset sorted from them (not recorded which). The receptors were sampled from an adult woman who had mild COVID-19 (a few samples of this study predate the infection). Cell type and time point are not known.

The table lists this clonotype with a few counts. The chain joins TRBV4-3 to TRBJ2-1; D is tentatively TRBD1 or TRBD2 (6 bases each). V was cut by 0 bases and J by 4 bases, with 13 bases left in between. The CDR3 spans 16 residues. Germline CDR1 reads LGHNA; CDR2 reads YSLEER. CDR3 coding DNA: TGCGCCAGCAGCCAAGAATTGACTAGGGGGTACAATGAGCAGTTCTTC. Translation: CASSQELTRGYNEQFF.

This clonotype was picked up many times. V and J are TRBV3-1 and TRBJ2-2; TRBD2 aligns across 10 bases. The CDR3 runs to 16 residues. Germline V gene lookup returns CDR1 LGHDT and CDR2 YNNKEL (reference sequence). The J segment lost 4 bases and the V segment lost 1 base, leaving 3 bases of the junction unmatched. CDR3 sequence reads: CASSQGLAGATGELFF. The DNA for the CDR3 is TGTGCCAGCAGCCAAGGACTAGCGGGCGCCACCGGGGAGCTGTTTTTT.

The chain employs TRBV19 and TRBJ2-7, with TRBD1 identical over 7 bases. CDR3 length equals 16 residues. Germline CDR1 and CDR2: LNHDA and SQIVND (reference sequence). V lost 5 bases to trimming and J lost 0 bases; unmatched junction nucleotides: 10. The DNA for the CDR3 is TGTGCCAGTAGTGCCGCACCGACAGGGATCTCCTACGAGCAGTACTTC. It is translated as CASSAAPTGISYEQYF.

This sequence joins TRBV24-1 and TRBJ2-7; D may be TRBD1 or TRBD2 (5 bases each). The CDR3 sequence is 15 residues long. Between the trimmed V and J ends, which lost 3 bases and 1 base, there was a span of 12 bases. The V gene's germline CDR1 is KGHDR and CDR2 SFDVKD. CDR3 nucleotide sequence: TGTGCCACCAGTGATCCGGGGCTCGGATCCTACGAGCAGTACTTC. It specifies CATSDPGLGSYEQYF.

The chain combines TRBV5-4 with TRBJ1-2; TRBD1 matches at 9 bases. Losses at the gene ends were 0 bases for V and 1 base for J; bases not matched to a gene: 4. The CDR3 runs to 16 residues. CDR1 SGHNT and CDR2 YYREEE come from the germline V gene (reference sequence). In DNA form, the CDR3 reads TGTGCCAGCAGCTTGGGGCCGGGACAGGGTAACTATGGCTACACCTTC. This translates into CASSLGPGQGNYGYTF.

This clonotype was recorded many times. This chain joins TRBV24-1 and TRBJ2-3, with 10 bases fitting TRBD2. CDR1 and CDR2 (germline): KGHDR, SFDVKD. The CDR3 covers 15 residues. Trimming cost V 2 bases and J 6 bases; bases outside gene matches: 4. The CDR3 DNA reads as TGTGCCACCAGTGATTCCGGGACTAGCGTCGATACGCAGTATTTT. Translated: CATSDSGTSVDTQYF.

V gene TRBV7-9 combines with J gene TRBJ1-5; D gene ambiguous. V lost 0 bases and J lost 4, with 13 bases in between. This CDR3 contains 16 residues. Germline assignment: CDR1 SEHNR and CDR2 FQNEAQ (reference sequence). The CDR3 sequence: CASSLAPLKPNQPQHF. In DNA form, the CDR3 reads TGTGCCAGCAGCTTAGCGCCGCTCAAGCCGAATCAGCCCCAGCATTTT.

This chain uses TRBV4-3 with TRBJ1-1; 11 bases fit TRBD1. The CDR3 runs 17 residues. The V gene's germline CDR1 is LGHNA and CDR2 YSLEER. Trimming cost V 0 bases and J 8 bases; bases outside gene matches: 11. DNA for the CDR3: TGCGCCAGCAGCCAAGATGTAGGGACAGGGGGTAGGTTAGAAGCTTTCTTT. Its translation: CASSQDVGTGGRLEAFF.

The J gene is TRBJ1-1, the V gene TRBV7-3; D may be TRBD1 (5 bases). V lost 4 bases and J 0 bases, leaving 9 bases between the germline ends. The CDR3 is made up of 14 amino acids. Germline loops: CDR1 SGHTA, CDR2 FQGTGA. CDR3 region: CASSSGIMNTEAFF. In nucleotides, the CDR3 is TGTGCCAGCAGCTCAGGGATAATGAACACTGAAGCTTTCTTT.